The 3 T cell receptor beta chains below were found in one sample sequenced in a study of control samples from healthy donors and cancer patients. The method was immunoSEQ multiplex PCR; TCRdb's version includes in-frame clones alone and lacks a portion of them. The sample yields about 140,000 clones, roughly 92% seen once. Source material: blood. These receptors all come from a man in his thirties or forties in good health.

The chain is built from TRBV7-9 and TRBJ2-7, with 9 positions matching TRBD1. The trim removed 2 bases at V and 3 bases at J, leaving 14 bases unmatched. The CDR3 is made up of 18 amino acids. In germline, CDR1 is SEHNR, CDR2 FQNEAQ (reference sequence). The CDR3 sequence: CASSLWGQGEGKNYEQYF. DNA of the CDR3: TGTGCCAGCAGCTTATGGGGACAGGGTGAGGGAAAAAACTACGAGCAGTACTTC.

This clone showed up just a few times. The chain combines TRBV10-2 with TRBJ2-2; no definite D call. Germline lookup yields CDR1 WSHSY and CDR2 SAAADI. This CDR3 is built from 14 residues. Trimming cost V 6 bases and J 8 bases, with 16 bases left between them. CDR3 protein: CASSPKRLPGELFF. The DNA for the CDR3 is TGCGCCAGCAGCCCTAAGAGGCTGCCTGGGGAGCTGTTTTTT.

The J gene is TRBJ1-2, the V gene TRBV19, with D possibly matching TRBD1 (5 bases). V was shortened by 7 bases and J by 2 bases, with 14 bases between the two germline ends. Germline CDR1 reads LNHDA; CDR2 reads SQIVND (reference sequence). This CDR3 region has 14 residues. Here the CDR3 reads CASKRDPKNYGYTF. CDR3 DNA sequence: TGTGCCAGTAAGAGGGACCCGAAAAACTATGGCTACACCTTC.